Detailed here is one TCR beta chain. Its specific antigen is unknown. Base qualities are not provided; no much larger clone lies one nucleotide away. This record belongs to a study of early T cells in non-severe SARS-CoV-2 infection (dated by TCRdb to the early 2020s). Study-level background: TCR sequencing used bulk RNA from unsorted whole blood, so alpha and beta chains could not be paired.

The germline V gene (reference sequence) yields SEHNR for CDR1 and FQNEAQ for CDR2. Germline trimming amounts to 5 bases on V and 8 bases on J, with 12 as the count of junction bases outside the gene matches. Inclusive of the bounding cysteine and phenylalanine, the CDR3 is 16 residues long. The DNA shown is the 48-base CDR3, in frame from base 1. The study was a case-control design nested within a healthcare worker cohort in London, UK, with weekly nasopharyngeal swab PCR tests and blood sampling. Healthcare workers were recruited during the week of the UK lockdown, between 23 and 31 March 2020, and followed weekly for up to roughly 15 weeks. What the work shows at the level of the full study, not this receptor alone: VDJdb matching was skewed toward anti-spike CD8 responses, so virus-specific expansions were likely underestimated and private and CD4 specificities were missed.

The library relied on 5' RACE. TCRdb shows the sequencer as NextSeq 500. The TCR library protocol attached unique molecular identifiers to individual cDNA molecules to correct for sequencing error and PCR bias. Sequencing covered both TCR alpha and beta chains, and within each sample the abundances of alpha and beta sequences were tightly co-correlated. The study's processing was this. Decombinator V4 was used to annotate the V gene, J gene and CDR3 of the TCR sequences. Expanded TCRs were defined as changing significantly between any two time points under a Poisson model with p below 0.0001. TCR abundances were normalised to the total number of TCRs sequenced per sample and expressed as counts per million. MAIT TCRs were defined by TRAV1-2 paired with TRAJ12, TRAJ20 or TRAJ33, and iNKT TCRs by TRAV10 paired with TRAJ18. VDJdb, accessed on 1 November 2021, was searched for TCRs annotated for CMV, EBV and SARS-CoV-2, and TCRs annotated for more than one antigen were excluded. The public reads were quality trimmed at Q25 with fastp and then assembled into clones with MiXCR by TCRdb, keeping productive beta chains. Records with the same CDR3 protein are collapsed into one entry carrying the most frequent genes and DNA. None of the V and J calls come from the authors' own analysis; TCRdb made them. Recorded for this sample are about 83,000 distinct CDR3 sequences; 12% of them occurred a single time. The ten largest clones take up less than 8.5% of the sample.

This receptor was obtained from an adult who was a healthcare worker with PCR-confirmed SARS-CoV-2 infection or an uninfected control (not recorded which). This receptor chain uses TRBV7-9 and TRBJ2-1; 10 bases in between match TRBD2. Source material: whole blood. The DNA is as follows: TGTGCCAGCAGCACACAAGCGGGAGGGCGGGGAGATGAGCAGTTCTTC. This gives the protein CASSTQAGGRGDEQFF.